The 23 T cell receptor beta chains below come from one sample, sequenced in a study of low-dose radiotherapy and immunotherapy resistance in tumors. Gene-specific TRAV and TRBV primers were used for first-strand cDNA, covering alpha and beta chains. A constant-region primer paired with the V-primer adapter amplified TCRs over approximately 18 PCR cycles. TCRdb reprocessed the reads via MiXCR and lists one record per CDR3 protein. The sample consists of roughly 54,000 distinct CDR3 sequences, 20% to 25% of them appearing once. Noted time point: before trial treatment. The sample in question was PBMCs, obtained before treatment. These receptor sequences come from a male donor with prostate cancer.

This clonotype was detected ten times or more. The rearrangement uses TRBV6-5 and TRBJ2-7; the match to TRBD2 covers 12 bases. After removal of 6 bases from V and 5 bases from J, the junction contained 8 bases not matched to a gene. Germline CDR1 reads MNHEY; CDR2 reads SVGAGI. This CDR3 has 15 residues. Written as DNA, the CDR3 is TGTGCCAGCAGACTTACTAGCGGGAGGTCCAACGAGCAGTACTTC. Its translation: CASRLTSGRSNEQYF.

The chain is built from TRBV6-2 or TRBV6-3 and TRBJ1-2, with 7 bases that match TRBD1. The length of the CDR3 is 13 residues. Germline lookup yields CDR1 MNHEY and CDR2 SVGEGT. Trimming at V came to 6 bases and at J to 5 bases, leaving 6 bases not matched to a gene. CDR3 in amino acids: CASRQGRVYGYTF. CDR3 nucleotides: TGTGCCAGCAGACAGGGGCGCGTATATGGCTACACCTTC.

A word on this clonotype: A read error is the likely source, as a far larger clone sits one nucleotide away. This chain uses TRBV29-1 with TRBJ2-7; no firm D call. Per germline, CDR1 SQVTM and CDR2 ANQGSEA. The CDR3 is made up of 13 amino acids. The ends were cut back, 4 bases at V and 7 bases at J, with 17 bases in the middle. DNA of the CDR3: TGCAGCGTTGCCCAGAGCTCCTACAATGAGCAGTACTTC. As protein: CSVAQSSYNEQYF.

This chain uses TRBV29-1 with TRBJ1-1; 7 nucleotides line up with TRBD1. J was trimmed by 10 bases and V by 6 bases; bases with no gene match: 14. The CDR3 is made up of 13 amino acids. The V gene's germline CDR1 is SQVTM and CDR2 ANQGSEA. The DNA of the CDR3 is TGCAGCGTGGATGGGACAGTCAAACCCCCAGCTTTCTTT. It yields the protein CSVDGTVKPPAFF.

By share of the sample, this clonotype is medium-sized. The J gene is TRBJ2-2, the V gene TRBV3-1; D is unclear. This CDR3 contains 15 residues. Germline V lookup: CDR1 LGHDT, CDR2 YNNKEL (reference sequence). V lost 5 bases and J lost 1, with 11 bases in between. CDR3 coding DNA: TGTGCCAGCAGCTCGCGAACCGTGAACACCGGGGAGCTGTTTTTT. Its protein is CASSSRTVNTGELFF.

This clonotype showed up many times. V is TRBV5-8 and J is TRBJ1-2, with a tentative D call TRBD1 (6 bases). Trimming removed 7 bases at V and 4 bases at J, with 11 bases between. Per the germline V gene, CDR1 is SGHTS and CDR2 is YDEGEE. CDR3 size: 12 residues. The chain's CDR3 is CASRGQSYGYTF. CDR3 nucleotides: TGTGCCAGCCGCGGACAGTCCTATGGCTACACCTTC.

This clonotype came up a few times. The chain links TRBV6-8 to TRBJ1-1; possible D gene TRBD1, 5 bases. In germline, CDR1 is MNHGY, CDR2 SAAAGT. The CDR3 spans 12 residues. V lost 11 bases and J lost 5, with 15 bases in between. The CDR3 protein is CAGGVDGTEAFF. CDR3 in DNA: TGTGCCGGGGGGGTTGATGGGACTGAAGCTTTCTTT.

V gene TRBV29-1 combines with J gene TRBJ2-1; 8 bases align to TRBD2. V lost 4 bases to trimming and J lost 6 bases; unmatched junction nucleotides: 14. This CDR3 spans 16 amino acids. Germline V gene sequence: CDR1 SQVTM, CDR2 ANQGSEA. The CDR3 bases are TGCAGCGTTGGGGGTCGGGGAGGACTAGCACCCAATGAGCAGTTCTTC. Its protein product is CSVGGRGGLAPNEQFF.

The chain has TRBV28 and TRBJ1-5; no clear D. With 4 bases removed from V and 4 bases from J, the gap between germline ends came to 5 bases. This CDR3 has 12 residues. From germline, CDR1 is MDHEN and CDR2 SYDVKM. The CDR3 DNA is TGTGCCAGCAGTTCGTTAAATCAGCCCCAGCATTTT. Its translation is CASSSLNQPQHF.

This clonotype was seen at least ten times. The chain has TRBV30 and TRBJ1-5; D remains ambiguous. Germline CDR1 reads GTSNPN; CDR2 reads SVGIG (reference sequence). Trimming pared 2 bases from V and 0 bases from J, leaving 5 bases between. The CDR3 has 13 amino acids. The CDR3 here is CAWSPHSNQPQHF. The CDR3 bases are TGTGCCTGGAGTCCTCATAGCAATCAGCCCCAGCATTTT. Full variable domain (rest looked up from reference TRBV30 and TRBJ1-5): SQTIHQWPATLVQPVGSPLSLECTVEGTSNPNLYWYRQAAGRGLQLLFYSVGIGQISSEVPQNLSASRPQDRQFILSSKKLLLSDSGFYLCAWSPHSNQPQHFGDGTRLSIL.

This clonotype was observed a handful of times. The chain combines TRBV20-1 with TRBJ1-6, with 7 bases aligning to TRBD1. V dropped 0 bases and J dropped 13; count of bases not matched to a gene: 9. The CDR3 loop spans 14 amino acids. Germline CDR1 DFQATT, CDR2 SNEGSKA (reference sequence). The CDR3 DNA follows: TGCAGTGCTAGAGACAGGGGGTTTACGTATCCCCTCCACTTT. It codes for CSARDRGFTYPLHF.

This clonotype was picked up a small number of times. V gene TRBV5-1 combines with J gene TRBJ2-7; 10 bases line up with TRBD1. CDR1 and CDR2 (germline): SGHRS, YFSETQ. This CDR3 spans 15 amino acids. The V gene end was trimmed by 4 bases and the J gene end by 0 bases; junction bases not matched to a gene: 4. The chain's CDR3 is CASSAGQGFSYEQYF. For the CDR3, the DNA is TGCGCCAGCAGCGCGGGACAGGGGTTCTCCTACGAGCAGTACTTC. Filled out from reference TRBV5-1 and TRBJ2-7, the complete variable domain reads KAGVTQTPRYLIKTRGQQVTLSCSPISGHRSVSWYQQTPGQGLQFLFEYFSETQRNKGNFPGRFSGRQFSNSRSEMNVSTLELGDSALYLCASSAGQGFSYEQYFGPGTRLTVT.

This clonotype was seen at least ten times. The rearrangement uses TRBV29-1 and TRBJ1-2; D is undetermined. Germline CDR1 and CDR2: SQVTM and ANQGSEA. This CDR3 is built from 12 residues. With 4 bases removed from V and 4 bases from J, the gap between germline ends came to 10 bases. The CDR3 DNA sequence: TGCAGCGTTGTTGGGCAGGTCTATGGCTACACCTTC. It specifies CSVVGQVYGYTF.

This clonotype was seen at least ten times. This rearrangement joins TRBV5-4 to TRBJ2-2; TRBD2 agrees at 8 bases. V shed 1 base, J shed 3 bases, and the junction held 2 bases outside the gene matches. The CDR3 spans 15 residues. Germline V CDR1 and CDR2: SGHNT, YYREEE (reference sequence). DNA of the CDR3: TGTGCCAGCAGCTTGAGGCGGGGGGACACCGGGGAGCTGTTTTTT. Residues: CASSLRRGDTGELFF.

The CDR3 sequence is CASSLVARPETQYF. DNA for the CDR3: TGCGCCAGCAGCTTGGTTGCCCGTCCAGAGACCCAGTACTTC. The chain uses TRBV5-1 and TRBJ2-5; no firm D call. Germline V CDR1 and CDR2: SGHRS, YFSETQ. This CDR3 comprises 14 residues. Deletions cut 0 bases from V and 4 bases from J, with 10 bases between.

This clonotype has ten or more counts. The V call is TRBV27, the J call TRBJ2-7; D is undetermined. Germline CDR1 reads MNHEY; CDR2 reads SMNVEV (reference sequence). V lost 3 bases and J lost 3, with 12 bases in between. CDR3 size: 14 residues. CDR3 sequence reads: CASSFPGRHYEQYF. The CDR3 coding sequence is TGTGCCAGCAGTTTTCCCGGACGTCACTACGAGCAGTACTTC.

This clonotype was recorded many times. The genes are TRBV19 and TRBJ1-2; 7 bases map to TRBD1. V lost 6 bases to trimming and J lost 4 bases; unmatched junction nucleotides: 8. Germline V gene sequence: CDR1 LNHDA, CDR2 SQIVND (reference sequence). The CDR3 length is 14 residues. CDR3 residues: CASSRGQSGYGYTF. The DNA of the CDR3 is TGTGCCAGTAGCCGGGGACAGTCGGGCTATGGCTACACCTTC.

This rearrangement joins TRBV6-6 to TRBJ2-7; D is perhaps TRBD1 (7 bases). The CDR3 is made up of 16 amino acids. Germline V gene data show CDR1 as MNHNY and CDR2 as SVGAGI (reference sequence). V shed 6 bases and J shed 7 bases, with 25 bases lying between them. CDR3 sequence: CASSSVEARTGGEQYF. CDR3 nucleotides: TGTGCCAGCAGCAGCGTTGAAGCAAGGACAGGAGGGGAGCAGTACTTC.

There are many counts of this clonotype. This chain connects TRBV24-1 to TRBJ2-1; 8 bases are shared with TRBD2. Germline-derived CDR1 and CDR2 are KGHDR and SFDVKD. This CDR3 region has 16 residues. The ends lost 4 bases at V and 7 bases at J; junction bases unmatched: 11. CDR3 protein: CATSDMSGSFGNEQFF. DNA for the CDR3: TGTGCCACCAGTGACATGAGCGGGAGTTTCGGGAATGAGCAGTTCTTC.

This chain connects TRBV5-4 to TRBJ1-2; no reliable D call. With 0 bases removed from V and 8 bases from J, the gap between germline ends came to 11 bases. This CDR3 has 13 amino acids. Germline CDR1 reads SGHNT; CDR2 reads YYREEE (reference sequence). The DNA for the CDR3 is TGTGCCAGCAGCTTGGCAACTGCCTCGGGCTACACCTTC. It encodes CASSLATASGYTF.

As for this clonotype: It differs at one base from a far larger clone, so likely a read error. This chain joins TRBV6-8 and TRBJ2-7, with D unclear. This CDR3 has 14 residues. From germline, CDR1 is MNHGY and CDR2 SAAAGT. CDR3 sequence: CANSYSARDYEQYF. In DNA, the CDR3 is TGTGCCAACAGTTACTCCGCTAGAGACTACGAGCAGTACTTC.

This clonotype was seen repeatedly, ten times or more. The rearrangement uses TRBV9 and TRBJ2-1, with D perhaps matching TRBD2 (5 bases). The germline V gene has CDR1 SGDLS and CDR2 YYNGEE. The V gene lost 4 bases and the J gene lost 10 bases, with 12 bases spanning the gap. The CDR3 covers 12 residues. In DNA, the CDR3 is TGTGCCAGCAGCTTGGGAGCTAGAGAGCAGTTCTTC. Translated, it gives CASSLGAREQFF.

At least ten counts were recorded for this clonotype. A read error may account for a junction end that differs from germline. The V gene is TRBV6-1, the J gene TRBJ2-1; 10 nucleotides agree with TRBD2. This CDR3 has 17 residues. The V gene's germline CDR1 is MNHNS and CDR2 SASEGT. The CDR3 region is CASSQEGASGGSDEQFF. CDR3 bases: TGCGCCAGCAGCCAAGAAGGGGCTAGCGGGGGTAGCGATGAGCAGTTCTTC.